The 27 T cell receptor beta chains below come from one sample, sequenced in a study of T cell responses to AZD1222 COVID-19 vaccine. TCRdb's copy holds only in-frame clones and misses some; the assay was immunoSEQ multiplex PCR. The sample has about 150,000 clones; more than 75% are singletons. The source was peripheral blood, collected 28 days after the second AZD1222 dose. The source is an adult who received the AZD1222 COVID-19 vaccine.

Concerning this clone itself: The identical CDR3 is also encoded by other nucleotide sequences in the sample. This sequence joins TRBV5-1 and TRBJ1-4; 10 bases align to TRBD1. This CDR3 is 14 amino acids long. CDR1 and CDR2 (germline): SGHRS, YFSETQ. V shed 0 bases and J 7 bases; nucleotides not matched to a gene: 0. Written as DNA, the CDR3 is TGCGCCAGCAGCTTGGGGACAGGGGGTGAAAAACTGTTTTTT. The encoded protein is CASSLGTGGEKLFF.

This chain links TRBV10-3 with TRBJ2-3; possible D gene TRBD1, 5 bases. The germline gives CDR1 ENHRY, CDR2 SYGVKD. The CDR3 covers 12 residues. With 6 bases removed from V and 2 bases from J, the gap between germline ends came to 6 bases. The DNA of the CDR3 is TGTGCCATCAGGACAGCCACAGATACGCAGTATTTT. It yields the protein CAIRTATDTQYF.

This sequence joins TRBV27 and TRBJ1-2; D might be TRBD1 (5 bases). V lost 5 bases to trimming and J lost 7 bases, with 20 bases between them. From germline, CDR1 is MNHEY and CDR2 SMNVEV (reference sequence). This CDR3 region has 15 residues. CDR3 nucleotide sequence: TGTGCCAGCAGTCCCTATAGTGAGCAGGGTCGTGGCTACACCTTC. Protein product: CASSPYSEQGRGYTF.

This chain joins TRBV10-3 and TRBJ1-2; 8 positions match TRBD1. Unmatched junction bases numbered 7, after V lost 2 bases and J lost 5 bases. The CDR3 has 15 amino acids. Germline V gives CDR1 ENHRY, CDR2 SYGVKD. The CDR3 protein is CAISERTGPYYGYTF. CDR3 sequence (DNA): TGTGCCATCAGTGAGAGGACAGGGCCGTATTATGGCTACACCTTC.

This clone appeared a single time. This chain uses TRBV5-5 with TRBJ2-1; 7 bases agree with TRBD2. Germline V gene lookup returns CDR1 SGHKS and CDR2 YYEKEE (reference sequence). This CDR3 comprises 15 residues. Unmatched junction bases numbered 1, after V lost 0 bases and J lost 1 base. In nucleotides, the CDR3 is TGTGCCAGCAGCTTGGCGGGACTATCCTACAATGAGCAGTTCTTC. Translating gives CASSLAGLSYNEQFF.

The chain has TRBV4-1 and TRBJ1-5, with D possibly TRBD1 on 6 matching bases. The length of the CDR3 is 14 residues. Germline V lookup: CDR1 MGHRA, CDR2 YSYEKL. Trimming took off 3 bases at V and 7 bases at J, with 13 bases between the two ends. DNA of the CDR3: TGCGCCAGCAGCCACTTACAGGGCGAGCAGCCCCAGCATTTT. As protein: CASSHLQGEQPQHF.

This chain connects TRBV5-5 to TRBJ2-3; D possibly matches TRBD1 or TRBD2 (6 bases each). V lost 2 bases and J lost 3, with 10 bases in between. Germline V lookup: CDR1 SGHKS, CDR2 YYEKEE (reference sequence). There are 14 residues in the CDR3. The chain's CDR3 is CASSFLGGTDTQYF. CDR3 DNA sequence: TGTGCCAGCAGCTTTCTAGGGGGGACAGATACGCAGTATTTT.

V is TRBV19 and J is TRBJ2-2, with unresolved D. This CDR3 is 13 amino acids long. Trimming shortened V by 8 bases and J by 0 bases, and 7 bases separated the two germline ends. Germline lookup yields CDR1 LNHDA and CDR2 SQIVND (reference sequence). CDR3 nucleotides: TGTGCCAGTTTACCCGCGAACACCGGGGAGCTGTTTTTT. Protein sequence: CASLPANTGELFF.

J is TRBJ1-1 and V is TRBV30, with D uncertain. Germline loops: CDR1 GTSNPN, CDR2 SVGIG (reference sequence). CDR3 length: 13 residues. V gave up 1 base and J gave up 1 base, with 7 bases separating them. The CDR3: CAWSGARNTEAFF. The DNA of the CDR3 is TGTGCCTGGAGTGGGGCTCGGAACACTGAAGCTTTCTTT.

J is TRBJ1-6 and V is TRBV28; no definite D call. This CDR3 is 15 amino acids long. Trimming shortened V by 5 bases and J by 6 bases, and 14 bases separated the two germline ends. In germline, CDR1 is MDHEN, CDR2 SYDVKM. The CDR3 sequence: CASSPPDGSNSPLHF. As DNA, the CDR3 is TGTGCCAGCAGTCCGCCGGACGGCTCTAATTCACCCCTCCACTTT.

The J gene is TRBJ2-3, the V gene TRBV28; the D gene is possibly TRBD2 (5 bases). Trimming pared 6 bases from V and 3 bases from J, leaving 16 bases between. Germline values: CDR1 MDHEN, CDR2 SYDVKM. The CDR3 covers 15 residues. The CDR3 coding sequence is TGTGCCAGCAGCAACGGAGACCCGGGGACAGATACGCAGTATTTT. Translating it yields CASSNGDPGTDTQYF.

V is TRBV19 and J is TRBJ1-1; TRBD1 aligns across 7 bases. There are 13 residues in the CDR3. The J segment lost 0 bases and the V segment lost 11 bases, leaving 6 bases of the junction unmatched. Germline CDR1 is LNHDA and CDR2 is SQIVND (reference sequence). For the CDR3, the DNA is TGTGCCTCGACAGGGATCCTGAACACTGAAGCTTTCTTT. Amino acid sequence: CASTGILNTEAFF.

The genes are TRBV5-1 and TRBJ2-2; TRBD2 agrees at 8 bases. The CDR3 is 18 residues long. The V gene's germline CDR1 is SGHRS and CDR2 YFSETQ. V shed 0 bases, J shed 4 bases, and the junction held 11 bases outside the gene matches. This CDR3 is CASSLDVSGKRVTGELFF. The CDR3 nucleotides are TGCGCCAGCAGCTTGGACGTTAGCGGGAAACGCGTCACCGGGGAGCTGTTTTTT.

The rearrangement links TRBV7-8 to TRBJ2-2; unclear D gene. The germline V gene has CDR1 SGHVS and CDR2 FQNEAQ. Deletions cut 5 bases from V and 1 base from J, with 2 bases between. CDR3 length: 12 amino acids. The CDR3 DNA sequence: TGTGCCAGCAGCCTGAACACCGGGGAGCTGTTTTTT. The encoded protein is CASSLNTGELFF.

This sequence joins TRBV4-2 and TRBJ1-6, with D unresolved. V was pared by 0 bases and J by 12 bases, with 21 bases between. Germline values: CDR1 LGHNA, CDR2 YNFKEQ. This CDR3 is 17 amino acids long. CDR3: CASSQEAGSRVRIPLHF. The CDR3 DNA sequence: TGTGCCAGCAGCCAAGAGGCGGGATCGAGGGTTCGAATACCCCTCCACTTT.

This clone showed up just once. This rearrangement joins TRBV7-8 to TRBJ2-2, with D possibly TRBD2 on 5 matching bases. This CDR3 contains 17 residues. V lost 2 bases to trimming and J lost 0 bases, with 13 bases between them. The germline gives CDR1 SGHVS, CDR2 FQNEAQ. The CDR3 is CASSLLSRTSNTGELFF. The CDR3 region has the DNA TGTGCCAGCAGCTTACTATCTCGGACTTCGAACACCGGGGAGCTGTTTTTT.

CDR3 sequence (DNA): TGTGCCAGCATGGGTTGGGGAGTGACAGGTGAAGCTTTCTTT. Its translation is CASMGWGVTGEAFF. This rearrangement joins TRBV27 to TRBJ1-1; D may be TRBD1 (6 bases). The CDR3 loop spans 14 amino acids. Trimming took 7 bases from V and 7 from J, leaving 19 bases between them. Germline CDR1 reads MNHEY; CDR2 reads SMNVEV (reference sequence).

The chain recombines TRBV4-3 with TRBJ2-4, with D maybe TRBD1 (6 bases). V lost 1 base and J 7 bases, leaving 11 bases between the germline ends. The CDR3 runs 14 residues. The V gene's germline CDR1 is LGHNA and CDR2 YSLEER. The CDR3 loop reads CASSQGRDTNIQYF. The CDR3 DNA reads TGCGCCAGCAGCCAAGGACGGGACACGAACATTCAGTACTTC.

V is TRBV5-1 and J is TRBJ1-6, with D tentatively TRBD1 (5 bases). This CDR3 spans 13 amino acids. The germline V gene encodes CDR1 SGHRS and CDR2 YFSETQ. V gave up 4 bases and J gave up 9 bases, with 11 bases separating them. DNA for the CDR3: TGCGCCAGCAGCCAGGGTGGGGTTTCACCCCTCCACTTT. Translating gives CASSQGGVSPLHF.

The gene calls are TRBV28 and TRBJ2-7; 11 positions agree with TRBD2. Germline-derived CDR1 and CDR2 are MDHEN and SYDVKM. J gave up 7 bases and V 6 bases, and 8 bases lay outside the gene matches. CDR3 length: 14 amino acids. CDR3 DNA sequence: TGTGCCAGCAGGACTAGCGGGACCCGAAGGGAGCAGTACTTC. Its protein is CASRTSGTRREQYF.

The chain couples TRBV29-1 to TRBJ1-2; the match to TRBD1 covers 9 bases. V dropped 5 bases and J dropped 4; count of bases not matched to a gene: 5. Germline values: CDR1 SQVTM, CDR2 ANQGSEA. The CDR3 runs 13 residues. In DNA form, the CDR3 reads TGCAGCGTTTCACAGGGGGCGGGCTATGGCTACACCTTC. Its protein is CSVSQGAGYGYTF.

The CDR3 spells CASSLEYRALAAFF. The CDR3 DNA is TGTGCCAGCAGTTTAGAGTACCGGGCGTTAGCGGCTTTCTTT. This chain connects TRBV28 to TRBJ1-1, with no clear D. Trimming stripped 2 bases from V and 11 bases from J, with 18 bases between. Germline V gives CDR1 MDHEN, CDR2 SYDVKM. CDR3 length: 14 residues.

The gene calls are TRBV28 and TRBJ2-7; 11 nucleotides agree with TRBD2. Germline V gene lookup returns CDR1 MDHEN and CDR2 SYDVKM. This CDR3 spans 14 amino acids. The J segment lost 9 bases and the V segment lost 5 bases, leaving 9 bases of the junction unmatched. Here the CDR3 DNA reads TGTGCCAGCAGTCCTAGCGGGAGGTTAGGCGGGCAGTACTTC. Protein sequence: CASSPSGRLGGQYF. The complete variable domain, with remaining parts taken from reference TRBV28 and TRBJ2-7, reads DVKVTQSSRYLVKRTGEKVFLECVQDMDHENMFWYRQDPGLGLRLIYFSYDVKMKEKGDIPEGYSVSREKKERFSLILESASTNQTSMYLCASSPSGRLGGQYFGPGTRLTVT.

This clone has just one count. V gene TRBV6-1 combines with J gene TRBJ1-3; D not certain. This CDR3 contains 15 residues. The germline V and J ends were trimmed by 2 bases and 0 bases, with 8 bases remaining between them. The germline V gene encodes CDR1 MNHNS and CDR2 SASEGT. CDR3 nucleotides: TGTGCCAGCAGTGAAAGGCCTAGCTCTGGAAACACCATATATTTT. This sequence encodes CASSERPSSGNTIYF.

This clone has a handful of counts. V usage is TRBV7-9 and J usage is TRBJ1-2; D gene ambiguous. V was clipped by 3 bases and J by 2 bases, with 16 bases between them. CDR1 and CDR2 from the germline V gene are SEHNR and FQNEAQ (reference sequence). The CDR3 has 16 residues. The CDR3 region has the DNA TGTGCCAGCAGCTTGGACCGGGATTACCCCAACTATGGCTACACCTTC. It codes for CASSLDRDYPNYGYTF.

This clone was observed a few times. The rearrangement uses TRBV7-8 and TRBJ1-4; no clear D. Germline V gene data show CDR1 as SGHVS and CDR2 as FQNEAQ. The CDR3 runs 18 residues. Trimming shortened V by 0 bases and J by 10 bases, and 24 bases separated the two germline ends. CDR3 sequence reads: CASSLALWLKAPLRKLFF. CDR3 nucleotides: TGTGCCAGCAGCTTAGCGCTTTGGTTGAAAGCACCCCTTCGAAAACTGTTTTTT.

The gene calls are TRBV9 and TRBJ2-3; a possible D gene is TRBD2 (6 bases). This CDR3 has 16 residues. CDR1 is SGDLS and CDR2 is YYNGEE in the germline V gene. V lost 2 bases to trimming and J lost 5 bases, with 18 bases between them. Here the CDR3 DNA reads TGTGCCAGCAGCGTTGAAATGGGACTCCTTGGAGATACGCAGTATTTT. This translates into CASSVEMGLLGDTQYF.